The TCR beta chain under discussion was sequenced for a study of T cell responses to AZD1222 COVID-19 vaccine (dated by TCRdb to the early 2020s). A note on the overall study: AZD1222 recipients whose second dose came at about 4 weeks and those whose second dose came at about 12 weeks were combined into one group, since spike-specific TCR depth and breadth did not differ between the two schedules. A total of about 240 trial participants underwent TCR sequencing, of whom approximately 210 received two doses of AZD1222 and 26 received two doses of the MenACWY control vaccine. Trial participants were enrolled by age into subgroups of 18-55, 56-69 and 70-plus years, and roughly 160, 29 and 62 TCR-sequenced participants, respectively, were included in these subgroups.

Comment on this clone: Its binding antigen is unknown. There are no base qualities to consult, and no much larger clone falls within one base.

The CDR3 regions of human TCRbeta chains were subjected to immunosequencing. Per the source publication's procedure: Repertoire TCRs were checked for matches against a reference library of SARS-CoV-2-specific TCRs that had been generated using the MIRA antigen-specificity platform. Breadth was defined as the fraction of unique TCRs that were SARS-CoV-2-associated. Depth was defined as the fraction of total T cells that were SARS-CoV-2-associated. Using the MIRA data, every spike-specific TCR was mapped to the spike region that the TCR reacted to and assigned to either a CD4 or a CD8 class. Log10-transformed breadth and depth values were compared by one-way ANOVA with Sidak's multiple comparisons tests. TCRdb obtained this table from immuneACCESS and retained in-frame rearrangements with V and J assigned. These tables miss some clones; where compared with another copy, unresolved V genes account for less than half of the shortfall, and the remainder is unexplained. V, J and clone size are those of that table, while D and trimming were read from the DNA. Counted in this sample were under 200,000 clones; 80% to 95% of them appeared once. The ten largest clones take up approximately 1.5% of the sample.

Per the publication, the time point label means: baseline before first vaccination. The vaccinee samples were drawn from two UK trials, COV001 and COV002, one of which was a single-blind randomized controlled phase 2/3 trial testing AZD1222 (ChAdOx1 nCoV-19) in healthy adults. Trial participant PBMC samples were collected at day 0 and day 28 after the second dose for TCRbeta chain sequencing. General study outcomes and caveats: Only 5 to 7 AZD1222 recipients were SARS-CoV-2 seropositive at baseline, limiting conclusions about previously exposed vaccinees. Because no day 14 peak-response samples were available, the repertoires could be characterized only after the peak T cell response. After two AZD1222 doses, both the breadth and the depth of spike-specific TCRs were significantly higher than at day 0 and than in MenACWY recipients. The whole spike protein was spanned by vaccine-associated CD4 TCRs, and dominant responses were seen in regions 160-218 and 743-854. Nearly half of unique spike-specific TCRs reportedly recognized epitopes outside regions mutated in the B.1.351 and B.1.1.7 variants. Most participants were white British and females outnumbered males, and the authors suggested that clonal diversity may have been underestimated. In the small 56-69-year group, the increase in depth fell short of significance, most likely because of low power.

The specimen comprised peripheral blood, sampled on day 0 of AZD1222 vaccination. The TCR sequence derives from an adult in good health.

The CDR3 reads as follows: CASRQGAGNSPLHF. The DNA reads as follows: TGTGCCAGTCGACAGGGGGCAGGGAATTCACCCCTCCACTTT. In this chain, TRBV19 is recombined with TRBJ1-6, with 10 bases in between that match TRBD1. Trimming removed 8 bases from V and 7 bases from J; the gene matches leave 5 bases unexplained. The CDR3 runs 14 amino acids, cysteine and phenylalanine included. Only the CDR3 DNA is retained, 42 bases long and in frame from the first base. CDR1 LNHDA and CDR2 SQIVND were looked up in the germline V gene (reference sequence).